This record covers a single T cell receptor (beta chain). Its target is not known. This sample was included in a study of T cells after yellow fever vaccination. Study-level points and caveats: High-abundance clonotypes from the bulk population could contaminate FACS-sorted repertoires. The study re-detected most primary-vaccination clones after the booster (roughly 95% CD4, 88% CD8).

They built TCR cDNA with 5'RACE template switching, a step that put in a universal primer site and UMIs. Via MiXCR, TCRdb re-called the 5' RACE reads, giving one row per CDR3 protein. The sample holds a few hundred thousand distinct CDR3 sequences, around 5.2% seen once. The CDR3 sequence is 16 residues long. Germline V lookup: CDR1 SQVTM, CDR2 ANQGSEA. The trim removed 7 bases at V and 4 bases at J, leaving 16 bases unmatched. This sequence joins TRBV29-1 and TRBJ1-1, with 9 bases aligning to TRBD1. This receptor was identified in a young man who received the YFV17D yellow fever vaccine. The specimen comprised CD4+ T cells sorted from PBMCs, sampled on the day of the yellow fever booster vaccination. CDR3 residues: CSDVPGTGIWGTEAFF. The CDR3, as DNA: TGCAGCGACGTACCCGGGACAGGGATTTGGGGCACTGAAGCTTTCTTT.